One and the same sample provided the 25 T cell receptor beta chains below, sequenced in a study of T cell changes during pregnancy in multiple sclerosis (dated by TCRdb to between 2019 and 2020). The library was made by the immunoSEQ multiplex PCR assay. The immuneACCESS repertoire file appears here via TCRdb, limited to in-frame rearrangements. These files lack a portion of the clones; in checked studies, under half of the deficit traces to unresolved V genes, and the cause of the others is not known. The table for this sample lists more than 55,000 clones; about 85% of them were counted only once. Together, the top ten hold 0.38% of the sample. The sample here was CD4+ T cells from peripheral blood mononuclear cells, taken in the third trimester of pregnancy. These TCRs come from a female donor with multiple sclerosis, enrolled in a pregnancy study.

The chain couples TRBV6-1 to TRBJ2-7, with 7 nucleotides matching TRBD1. The V gene's germline CDR1 is MNHNS and CDR2 SASEGT. This CDR3 comprises 12 residues. The ends lost 5 bases at V and 4 bases at J; junction bases unmatched: 2. The CDR3 is CASSSQGYEQYF. The CDR3 region has the DNA TGTGCCAGCAGTTCACAGGGGTACGAGCAGTACTTC.

The genes are TRBV2 and TRBJ2-1; D gene uncertain. CDR1 and CDR2 (germline): SNHLY, FYNNEI. V was clipped by 1 base and J by 6 bases, with 4 bases between them. This CDR3 is 12 amino acids long. The CDR3 protein is CASSEGGNEQFF. The CDR3 bases are TGTGCCAGCAGTGAAGGCGGCAATGAGCAGTTCTTC.

The chain recombines TRBV18 with TRBJ2-7; TRBD1 matches 10 bases. The ends lost 1 base at V and 6 bases at J; junction bases unmatched: 6. This CDR3 has 15 amino acids. Looked up from germline, CDR1 is KGHSH and CDR2 is LQKENI. The DNA for the CDR3 is TGTGCCAGCTCACCACGACAGGGGGCCATTGGCGAGCAGTACTTC. This sequence encodes CASSPRQGAIGEQYF.

A note on this clone: Distinct nucleotide sequences in the sample also encode this CDR3. The chain links TRBV5-1 to TRBJ1-5, with unresolved D. Germline-derived CDR1 and CDR2 are SGHRS and YFSETQ. The V end was cut by 4 bases, the J end by 5 bases, with 10 bases between. The CDR3 loop spans 13 amino acids. CDR3 region: CASSVRGDQPQHF. The DNA of the CDR3 is TGCGCCAGCAGCGTACGGGGAGATCAGCCCCAGCATTTT. The variable domain in full, completed from reference TRBV5-1 and TRBJ1-5, reads KAGVTQTPRYLIKTRGQQVTLSCSPISGHRSVSWYQQTPGQGLQFLFEYFSETQRNKGNFPGRFSGRQFSNSRSEMNVSTLELGDSALYLCASSVRGDQPQHFGDGTRLSIL.

This chain links TRBV18 with TRBJ1-3; D remains unclear. V lost 5 bases, J lost 0 bases, and 14 bases lay in between. The CDR3 sequence is 16 residues long. CDR1 KGHSH and CDR2 LQKENI come from the germline V gene. The CDR3, as DNA: TGTGCCAGCTCAGTAGAACTCGGGAGCTCTGGAAACACCATATATTTT. Translated: CASSVELGSSGNTIYF.

This sequence joins TRBV6-6 and TRBJ1-1; D remains ambiguous. In germline, CDR1 is MNHNY, CDR2 SVGAGI (reference sequence). This CDR3 has 15 residues. V was pared by 5 bases and J by 4 bases, with 17 bases between. DNA of the CDR3: TGTGCCAGCAGTCCGATGGAGGGTGTAGGCACTGAAGCTTTCTTT. It codes for CASSPMEGVGTEAFF.

This chain connects TRBV27 to TRBJ1-1; TRBD1 matches 9 bases. V lost 3 bases and J lost 4; bases outside the gene matches: 9. Germline V CDR1 and CDR2: MNHEY, SMNVEV (reference sequence). The CDR3 sequence is 16 residues long. CDR3 coding DNA: TGTGCCAGCAGTTTTCGACCCAAGGACAGGGGCACTGAAGCTTTCTTT. Encoded protein: CASSFRPKDRGTEAFF.

The chain uses TRBV7-6 and TRBJ2-5; D is ambiguous. This CDR3 has 14 amino acids. Germline-derived CDR1 and CDR2 are SGHVS and FNYEAQ. V was clipped by 5 bases and J by 5 bases, with 15 bases between them. The CDR3 bases are TGTGCCAGCAGCCCGAACCTCTCCCGGGAGACCCAGTACTTC. Translated, it gives CASSPNLSRETQYF.

The genes are TRBV7-2 and TRBJ1-4, with 7 bases aligning to TRBD1. Per germline, CDR1 SGHTA and CDR2 FQGNSA. Trimming took 5 bases from V and 4 from J; bases not matched to a gene: 7. The CDR3 extends over 15 amino acids. The chain's CDR3 is CASSMTGTDNEKLFF. The DNA for the CDR3 is TGTGCCAGCAGCATGACCGGGACAGATAATGAAAAACTGTTTTTT.

The J gene is TRBJ1-5, the V gene TRBV5-1; 8 nucleotides match TRBD1. After removal of 4 bases from V and 6 bases from J, the junction contained 9 bases not matched to a gene. The CDR3 is 15 residues long. Germline V gene lookup returns CDR1 SGHRS and CDR2 YFSETQ. The CDR3 bases are TGCGCCAGCAGCCCCGCAGGGGGCGACGGTCAGCCCCAGCATTTT. It yields the protein CASSPAGGDGQPQHF.

J is TRBJ2-3 and V is TRBV25-1; D unresolved. Germline V gives CDR1 MGHDK, CDR2 SYGVNS. This CDR3 spans 15 amino acids. Trimming shortened V by 3 bases and J by 4 bases, and 14 bases separated the two germline ends. The CDR3, as DNA: TGTGCCAGCAGTGACCGCTTTCCCCTAGCAGATACGCAGTATTTT. Residues: CASSDRFPLADTQYF.

J is TRBJ2-3 and V is TRBV29-1; TRBD2 agrees at 11 bases. CDR1 and CDR2 from the germline V gene are SQVTM and ANQGSEA. The CDR3 covers 16 residues. The junction had 14 bases not matched to a gene; V was cut back by 6 bases and J by 6 bases. CDR3 nucleotide sequence: TGCAGCGTCGCCGAAGGTAGCGGGGGGGCCTGGGATACGCAGTATTTT. Its translation is CSVAEGSGGAWDTQYF.

The chain links TRBV6-5 to TRBJ2-3, with D possibly TRBD2 on 6 matching bases. The CDR3 extends over 14 amino acids. V lost 2 bases, J lost 6 bases, and 12 bases lay in between. The V gene's germline CDR1 is MNHEY and CDR2 SVGAGI. This CDR3 is CASSYTGDSDTQYF. The CDR3 coding sequence is TGTGCCAGCAGTTACACGGGAGATTCCGATACGCAGTATTTT.

This clone was counted a few times. The gene calls are TRBV18 and TRBJ1-1, with a tentative D call TRBD1 (6 bases). Looked up from germline, CDR1 is KGHSH and CDR2 is LQKENI. V was pared by 6 bases and J by 1 base, with 9 bases between. The CDR3 consists of 13 residues. The CDR3 protein is CASSAGENTEAFF. The CDR3, as DNA: TGTGCCAGCTCCGCAGGGGAGAACACTGAAGCTTTCTTT.

In regard to this clone: One junction end disagrees with the germline gene, perhaps due to a read error. The chain uses TRBV5-8 and TRBJ1-4; D is ambiguous. Per the germline V gene, CDR1 is SGHTS and CDR2 is YDEGEE. This CDR3 is built from 14 residues. The CDR3 region has the DNA TGTGTCAGCAGCTTGGTATCTCCGGGTGAAAAACTGTTTTTT. It translates to CVSSLVSPGEKLFF.

J is TRBJ2-7 and V is TRBV6-5, with a weak D call TRBD2 (6 bases). The V gene's germline CDR1 is MNHEY and CDR2 SVGAGI. V shed 0 bases and J shed 3 bases, with 12 bases lying between them. This CDR3 spans 15 amino acids. CDR3 sequence reads: CASSYSGGPHYEQYF. CDR3 DNA sequence: TGTGCCAGCAGTTACTCGGGGGGTCCTCACTACGAGCAGTACTTC.

This clone has just one count. This sequence joins TRBV7-3 and TRBJ1-2; 8 positions agree with TRBD1. CDR1 is SGHTA and CDR2 is FQGTGA in the germline V gene. V gave up 5 bases and J gave up 6 bases; unmatched junction bases: 8. The CDR3 is 14 amino acids. The DNA for the CDR3 is TGTGCCAGCAGCATAATGGACAGGGTGGATGGCTACACCTTC. Amino acid sequence: CASSIMDRVDGYTF.

This clone occurred a few times. The rearrangement links TRBV5-1 to TRBJ1-1, with D perhaps matching TRBD1 (6 bases). The CDR3 runs to 15 residues. Germline V gene sequence: CDR1 SGHRS, CDR2 YFSETQ. The V gene lost 0 bases and the J gene lost 4 bases, with 13 bases spanning the gap. The CDR3 spells CASSLGQQGTTEAFF. The CDR3 DNA reads TGCGCCAGCAGCTTGGGGCAACAGGGTACCACTGAAGCTTTCTTT.

This chain uses TRBV5-1 with TRBJ2-3; tentative D call: TRBD1 (7 bases). CDR1 SGHRS and CDR2 YFSETQ come from the germline V gene. The CDR3 runs 16 residues. Deletions cut 1 base from V and 3 bases from J, with 15 bases between. CDR3 DNA sequence: TGCGCCAGCAGCTTGATCGGGGGACAGTTAACAGATACGCAGTATTTT. Its translation is CASSLIGGQLTDTQYF.

This clone has only one observation. This chain connects TRBV5-8 to TRBJ2-6, with TRBD1 as a possible D gene (6 bases). The V and J ends lost 2 bases and 1 base respectively, with 13 bases between them. The CDR3 has 17 amino acids. In germline, CDR1 is SGHTS, CDR2 YDEGEE. The CDR3 spells CASSLGGRSSGANVLTF. Written as DNA, the CDR3 is TGTGCCAGCAGCTTAGGGGGAAGGAGTTCTGGGGCCAACGTCCTGACTTTC.

The V call is TRBV5-5, the J call TRBJ1-4; D uncertain. This CDR3 is built from 14 residues. Per the germline V gene, CDR1 is SGHKS and CDR2 is YYEKEE (reference sequence). V was clipped by 1 base and J by 4 bases, with 8 bases between them. CDR3 coding DNA: TGTGCCAGCAGCTTGCGACACTTTAATGAAAAACTGTTTTTT. This gives the protein CASSLRHFNEKLFF.

The chain couples TRBV4-1 to TRBJ2-5; TRBD2 agrees at 14 bases. Germline CDR1 and CDR2: MGHRA and YSYEKL. The CDR3 spans 15 residues. V trimming: 4 bases; J trimming: 4 bases; junction bases outside the gene matches: 2. The CDR3, as DNA: TGCGCCAGCAGCCCCGGGACTAGCGGGGGAGAGACCCAGTACTTC. Residues: CASSPGTSGGETQYF.

V usage is TRBV7-9 and J usage is TRBJ2-3; no clear D. With 5 bases removed from V and 0 bases from J, the gap between germline ends came to 9 bases. This CDR3 spans 14 amino acids. Germline assignment: CDR1 SEHNR and CDR2 FQNEAQ (reference sequence). The CDR3 here is CASSLFVSTDTQYF. The CDR3 coding sequence is TGTGCCAGCAGCCTATTCGTTAGCACAGATACGCAGTATTTT.

V is TRBV11-2 and J is TRBJ2-1, with TRBD2 matching 8 bases. CDR3 length: 17 residues. J gave up 8 bases and V 5 bases, and 17 bases lay outside the gene matches. Germline assignment: CDR1 SGHAT and CDR2 FQNNGV. CDR3 sequence reads: CASSPLAGREVVYEQFF. The CDR3 DNA sequence: TGTGCCAGCAGCCCCTTAGCGGGGCGGGAGGTTGTCTATGAGCAGTTCTTC.

This clone was counted a single time. The chain combines TRBV7-9 with TRBJ2-1; 15 bases match TRBD2. CDR3 length equals 14 residues. In germline, CDR1 is SEHNR, CDR2 FQNEAQ (reference sequence). With V trimmed by 5 bases and J by 10 bases, 3 bases remained unmatched. The CDR3 loop reads CASSPGLAGGEQFF. In DNA form, the CDR3 reads TGTGCCAGCAGCCCGGGACTAGCGGGAGGCGAGCAGTTCTTC. The variable domain in full, with the rest retrieved from reference TRBV7-9 and TRBJ2-1, is DTGVSQNPRHKITKRGQNVTFRCDPISEHNRLYWYRQTLGQGPEFLTYFQNEAQLEKSRLLSDRFSAERPKGSFSTLEIQRTEQGDSAMYLCASSPGLAGGEQFFGPGTRLTVL.